Listed here is a single TCR beta chain. Followed over time, Seattle patients had been enrolled while infection was active. This sample was included in a study of blood T cell repertoires in COVID-19. On the study more broadly: There were acute and convalescent COVID-19 samples, and they came from the United States, Italy and Spain.

In the source study's methods: Counts of nucleated cells, estimated from reference gene primer amplification, were obtained. Clones were read by immunoSEQ multiplex PCR, and TCRdb kept only the in-frame ones, dropping some. That table is the source of V, J and clone size, and D and trimming were worked out from the DNA. The table includes around 250,000 clones, around nine tenths detected once. The length of the CDR3 is 14 residues. Losses at the gene ends were 6 bases for V and 8 bases for J; bases not matched to a gene: 10. Germline CDR1 MNHNY, CDR2 SVGAGI (reference sequence). The gene calls are TRBV6-6 and TRBJ1-2; 9 nucleotides agree with TRBD1. The source is a woman aged 70 to 79 with COVID-19, enrolled during active disease. Sequencing was performed on peripheral blood. The CDR3 DNA reads TGTGCCAGCAGAAAACAGGGGGCTGATAGCGGCTACACCTTC. This gives the protein CASRKQGADSGYTF.